This record concerns one T cell receptor beta chain sequence. The sample is drawn from a study of blood T cell repertoires in COVID-19. At the level of the study: T cells, B-cell-depleted T cells, or PBMCs supplied cDNA or gDNA.

TCRdb's copy holds only in-frame clones and misses some; the assay was immunoSEQ multiplex PCR. The sample has about 250,000 clones, about 87% seen once. Recovered status applied to Cohort 3 donors who had two consecutive negative PCRs. It also applied to those with clearance or with symptom resolution. The germline V gene encodes CDR1 MDHEN and CDR2 SYDVKM. The CDR3 is 13 amino acids. V dropped 6 bases and J dropped 0 bases, with 8 bases sitting between them. The specimen sequenced was PBMCs or T cells enriched from blood (not recorded which). The TCR was taken from a woman aged 45-59 years who had recovered from COVID-19. The chain couples TRBV28 to TRBJ1-1, with D unclear. CDR3 protein: CASSRTLNTEAFF. The CDR3 DNA reads TGTGCCAGCAGCCGTACATTGAACACTGAAGCTTTCTTT.